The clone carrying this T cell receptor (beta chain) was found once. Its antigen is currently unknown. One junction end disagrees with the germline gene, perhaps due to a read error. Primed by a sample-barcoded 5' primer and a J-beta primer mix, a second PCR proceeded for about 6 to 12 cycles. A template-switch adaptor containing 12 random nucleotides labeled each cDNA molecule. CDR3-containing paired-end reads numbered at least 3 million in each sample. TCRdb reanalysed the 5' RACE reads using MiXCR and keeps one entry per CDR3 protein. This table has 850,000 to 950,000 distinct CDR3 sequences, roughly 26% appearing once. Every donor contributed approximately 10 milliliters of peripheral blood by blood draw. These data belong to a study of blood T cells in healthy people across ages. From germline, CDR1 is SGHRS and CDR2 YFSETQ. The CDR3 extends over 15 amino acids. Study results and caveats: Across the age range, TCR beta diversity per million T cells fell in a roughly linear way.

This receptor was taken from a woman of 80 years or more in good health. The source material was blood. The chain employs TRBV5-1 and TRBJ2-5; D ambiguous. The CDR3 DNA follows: TGCGCCAGCGGCTTGGTGGCCGGAACGGAGGAGACCCAGTACTTC. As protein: CASGLVAGTEETQYF. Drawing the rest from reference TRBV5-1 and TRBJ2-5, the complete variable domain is KAGVTQTPRYLIKTRGQQVTLSCSPISGHRSVSWYQQTPGQGLQFLFEYFSETQRNKGNFPGRFSGRQFSNSRSEMNVSTLELGDSALYLCASGLVAGTEETQYFGPGTRLLVL.